This T cell receptor beta chain was found in a study of cytomegalovirus exposure and HLA in healthy donors. This clone occurred a few times. Antigen: not known. A multiplex PCR was run with 60 Vbeta primers and 13 Jbeta primers. Measured with immunoSEQ multiplex PCR; TCRdb has only the in-frame clones, and not every one. The data contain 95,000 to 130,000 clones, roughly a tenth of them singletons. The V and J ends lost 4 bases and 7 bases respectively, with 16 bases between them. Germline-derived CDR1 and CDR2 are SGHVS and FQNEAQ. There are 14 residues in the CDR3. General study points: Confirmation was obtained in vitro that a few CMV-associated chains are specific for CMV antigens. Diagnosis of cytomegalovirus status made by the classifier reportedly showed high specificity and sensitivity.

This clonotype originated in a man aged 25-40 years in good health and CMV-seronegative. The V and J genes are TRBV7-8 and TRBJ2-5; tentative D call: TRBD1 (5 bases). What was sequenced was PBMCs. CDR3 sequence: CASSSRKPQGTQYF. The CDR3 nucleotides are TGTGCCAGCAGCTCGAGAAAACCCCAGGGGACCCAGTACTTC.